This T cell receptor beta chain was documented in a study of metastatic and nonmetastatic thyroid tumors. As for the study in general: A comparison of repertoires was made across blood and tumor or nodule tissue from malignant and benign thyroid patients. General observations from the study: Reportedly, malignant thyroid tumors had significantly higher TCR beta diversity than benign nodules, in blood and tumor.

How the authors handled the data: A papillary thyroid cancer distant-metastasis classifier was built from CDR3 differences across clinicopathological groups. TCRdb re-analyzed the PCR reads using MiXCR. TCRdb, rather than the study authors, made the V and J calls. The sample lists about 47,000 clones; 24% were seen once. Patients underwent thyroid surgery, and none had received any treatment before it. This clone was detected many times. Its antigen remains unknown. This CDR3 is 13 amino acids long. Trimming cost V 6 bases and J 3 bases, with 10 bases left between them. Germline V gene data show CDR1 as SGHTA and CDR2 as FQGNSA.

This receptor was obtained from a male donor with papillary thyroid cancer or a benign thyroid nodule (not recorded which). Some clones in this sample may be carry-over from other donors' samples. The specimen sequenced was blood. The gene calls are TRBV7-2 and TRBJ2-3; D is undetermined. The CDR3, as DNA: TGTGCCAGCAGACCCGCCCCGACAGATACGCAGTATTTT. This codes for CASRPAPTDTQYF.